Listed below are T cell receptor beta chains from one sample, sequenced in a study of early stage breast cancer tumors. TCRdb keeps only in-frame clones here, not all; method: immunoSEQ multiplex PCR. The sample carries several thousand clones, roughly 70% recorded once. The specimen was breast tumor tissue. These receptors came from a person aged 50 to 59 with breast cancer. Both conserved end residues are part of each CDR3. Each record gives: V gene, D gene, clone size, J gene, CDR3 DNA, CDR3 protein. A D gene is named only where the DNA matches it firmly. Size is omitted from some rows. Given values are once, few, many or a class for expanded clones.

TRBV14	NA	NA	TRBJ1-1	TGTGCCAGCAGCCAAATGAACACTGAAGCTTTCTTT	CASSQMNTEAFF
TRBV4-1	NA	NA	TRBJ2-1	TGCGCCAGCAGCCAAGGCCCCGGACAAGAGCAGTTCTTC	CASSQGPGQEQFF
TRBV5-1	TRBD2	NA	TRBJ2-3	TGCGCCAGCAGCTTGGCCGGAGCGGGACTAAGCGACACAGATACGCAGTATTTT	CASSLAGAGLSDTDTQYF
TRBV7-9	TRBD2	once	TRBJ2-1	TGTGCCAGTCTATCTAGCGGGAGGCGCGATGAGCAGTTCTTC	CASLSSGRRDEQFF
TRBV4-3	NA	few	TRBJ2-4	TGCGCCAGCAGCCAAGATCAGTTAGCCAAAAACATTCAGTACTTC	CASSQDQLAKNIQYF
TRBV28	NA	once	TRBJ2-1	TGTGCCAGCAGCCCGTACAATGAGCAGTTCTTC	CASSPYNEQFF
TRBV7-9	NA	NA	TRBJ2-7	TGTGCCAGCAGCCTTGAGGGCCTCGACCACGAGCAGTACTTC	CASSLEGLDHEQYF
TRBV5-4	NA	NA	TRBJ1-6	TGTGCCAGCAGCTACCGGGAGTATAATTCACCCCTCCACTTT	CASSYREYNSPLHF
TRBV30	NA	NA	TRBJ2-5	TGTGCCTGGACGGTCGCGGGGTTGGTGAAGACCCAGTACTTC	CAWTVAGLVKTQYF
TRBV5-1	NA	NA	TRBJ2-3	TGCGCCAGCAGCTTTCTCTCGGGGGCAGATACGCAGTATTTT	CASSFLSGADTQYF
TRBV28	NA	NA	TRBJ1-4	TGTGCCAGCAGTCCCGTACGAACTAATGAAAAACTGTTTTTT	CASSPVRTNEKLFF
TRBV7-9	NA	NA	TRBJ2-4	TGTGCCAGCAGCTTAGATGCCAAAAACATTCAGTACTTC	CASSLDAKNIQYF
TRBV9	TRBD1	NA	TRBJ2-5	TGTGCCAGCAGCGTAGCCCCGACAGGGGTCCAAGAGACCCAGTACTTC	CASSVAPTGVQETQYF
TRBV5-5	TRBD1	NA	TRBJ2-1	TGTGCCAGCAGCTCAGGGGGACAGTACAATGAGCAGTTCTTC	CASSSGGQYNEQFF
TRBV9	NA	NA	TRBJ1-1	TGTGCCAGCAGCGTAGCCGTGAACACTGAAGCTTTCTTT	CASSVAVNTEAFF
TRBV4-1	NA	NA	TRBJ2-1	TGCGCCAGCAGCCAAGATAGGGGGTTCTCCTACAATGAGCAGTTCTTC	CASSQDRGFSYNEQFF
TRBV9	NA	few	TRBJ2-7	TGTGCCAGCAGCGTAGATCAGGGGATTTACGAGCAGTACTTC	CASSVDQGIYEQYF
TRBV5-5	NA	NA	TRBJ1-4	TGTGCCAGCAGCTTGTTCGGTGAAAAACTGTTTTTT	CASSLFGEKLFF
TRBV2	NA	NA	TRBJ2-7	TGTGCCAGCAGTGACAGACGTCGCGAGCAGTACTTC	CASSDRRREQYF
TRBV5-1	NA	NA	TRBJ1-1	TGCGCCAGCAGCTTGGAGTTGGGGAACACTGAAGCTTTCTTT	CASSLELGNTEAFF
TRBV30	NA	NA	TRBJ2-3	TGTGCCTGGAGTGTATTCGGGAACACAGATACGCAGTATTTT	CAWSVFGNTDTQYF
TRBV14	NA	NA	TRBJ1-1	TGTGCCAGCAGCCAAGATCTGGGGGGGCGGGCTTTCTTT	CASSQDLGGRAFF
TRBV7-6	NA	NA	TRBJ2-7	TGTGCCAGCAGCTTAGGGGGGCTCACCCCCTACGAGCAGTACTTC	CASSLGGLTPYEQYF
TRBV28	NA	large	TRBJ2-7	TGTGCCAGCAGTTTAGGACTGTCCTCGAGGTCCTACGAGCAGTACTTC	CASSLGLSSRSYEQYF
TRBV2	TRBD1	NA	TRBJ2-3	TGTGCCAGCCAAGGATGGACAGGGGGCGATACGCAGTATTTT	CASQGWTGGDTQYF
TRBV5-1	NA	once	TRBJ2-7	TGCGCCAGCAGCTTGGGACAAGCGGTCGGGGTCGAGCAGTACTTC	CASSLGQAVGVEQYF
TRBV29-1	TRBD2	NA	TRBJ2-1	TGCAGCGTTGATTTAGCGGGAATCTACAATGAGCAGTTCTTC	CSVDLAGIYNEQFF
TRBV19	NA	NA	TRBJ2-7	TGTGCCAGTAGCCAAAATGGAGAGGGGGGCTCCTACGAGCAGTACTTC	CASSQNGEGGSYEQYF
TRBV5-1	TRBD2	NA	TRBJ2-5	TGCGCCAGCAGCTTGGTGAGGACTAGCGGACTTTTATCTGAGACCCAGTACTTC	CASSLVRTSGLLSETQYF
TRBV19	NA	NA	TRBJ2-6	TGTGCCAGTAGTACCCCGCTGGCTACCAATGGGGCCAACGTCCTGACTTTC	CASSTPLATNGANVLTF
TRBV23-1	TRBD2	few	TRBJ2-5	TGCGCCAGCAGTCCCGCGGTAGCGGGAGGAGAGGGAAAGACCCAGTACTTC	CASSPAVAGGEGKTQYF
TRBV19	NA	NA	TRBJ1-2	TGTGCCAGTACTGAGGACAACTATGGCTACACCTTC	CASTEDNYGYTF
TRBV5-1	NA	NA	TRBJ2-2	TGCGCCAGCAGCCCGGGTGGGGGTATTGTGTCTTCCGGGGAGCTGTTTTTT	CASSPGGGIVSSGELFF
TRBV6-5	NA	NA	TRBJ1-1	TGTGCCAGCAGTTATGAGGACATGGACAGCGAAGGCGAAGCTTTCTTT	CASSYEDMDSEGEAFF
TRBV9	NA	NA	TRBJ1-6	TGTGCCAGCAGCCCCACTCTCCCGGGACGCCTAAATTCACCCCTCCACTTT	CASSPTLPGRLNSPLHF
TRBV5-1	TRBD2	NA	TRBJ2-5	TGCGCCAGCAGCGCGGGACTAGCGCGGGAAGAGACCCAGTACTTC	CASSAGLAREETQYF
TRBV7-9	TRBD2	once	TRBJ2-1	TGTGCCAGCAGCTCCAGACTAGCGGGGGGGCATGAGCAGTTCTTC	CASSSRLAGGHEQFF
TRBV6-1	TRBD1	NA	TRBJ1-6	TGTGCCAGCAGTGACGGGACAGGGCCAAATTCACCCCTCCACTTT	CASSDGTGPNSPLHF
TRBV4-1	NA	NA	TRBJ2-1	TGCGCCAGCAGCCAAAGGGATCGCGGATCCTACAATGAGCAGTTCTTC	CASSQRDRGSYNEQFF
TRBV10-1	TRBD1	large	TRBJ2-3	TGCGCCAGCAGTGAGTCCCGGGACAGGGGGGGCACAGATACGCAGTATTTT	CASSESRDRGGTDTQYF
TRBV6-5	NA	few	TRBJ2-7	TGTGCCAGCAGTTATGTCGGAGGGGAGCAGTACTTC	CASSYVGGEQYF
TRBV19	TRBD1	NA	TRBJ1-2	TGTGCCAGTAGTACCTCCGGGACAGGGGTTTATGGCTACACCTTC	CASSTSGTGVYGYTF
TRBV9	NA	NA	TRBJ1-2	TGTGCCAGCAGCCCTCCCCGAGGGTGGAGATATGGCTACACCTTC	CASSPPRGWRYGYTF
TRBV2	NA	NA	TRBJ2-2	TGTGCCAGCAGGTGGACCCAGAACACCGGGGAGCTGTTTTTT	CASRWTQNTGELFF
TRBV2	NA	NA	TRBJ2-1	TGTGCCAGCAGTTCTCCAGGACTGATCTCCTACAATGAGCAGTTCTTC	CASSSPGLISYNEQFF
TRBV9	NA	NA	TRBJ1-4	TGTGCCAGCAGCCAAGGTGGGCCTAATGAAAAACTGTTTTTT	CASSQGGPNEKLFF
TRBV30	NA	NA	TRBJ1-5	TGTGCCTGGAGTCGGGACACCAATCAGCCCCAGCATTTT	CAWSRDTNQPQHF
TRBV7-2	NA	NA	TRBJ1-2	TGTGCCAGCAGCCCTGGGGGTCCTTATGGCTACACCTTC	CASSPGGPYGYTF
TRBV5-4	NA	NA	TRBJ2-5	TGTGCCAGCAGCTTGGTTGGGGTCGGGACCCAGTACTTC	CASSLVGVGTQYF
TRBV10-1	NA	NA	TRBJ2-3	TGCGCCAGCAGTGCTTTTTCGGGGGGCTTGACAGATACGCAGTATTTT	CASSAFSGGLTDTQYF
TRBV9	TRBD2	NA	TRBJ2-1	TGTGCCAGCAGCGGCCTTTGGGGGACTAGTCCCAATGAGCAGTTCTTC	CASSGLWGTSPNEQFF
TRBV6-5	NA	once	TRBJ2-7	TGTGCCAGCGCTGGACAGAGGAAATCCGAGCAGTACTTC	CASAGQRKSEQYF
TRBV4-2	TRBD2	few	TRBJ2-5	TGTGCCAGCAGCCACGGGACTAGCGGGAGCCAAGAGACCCAGTACTTC	CASSHGTSGSQETQYF
TRBV7-6	TRBD1	NA	TRBJ2-7	TGTGCCAGCAGGGGACAGGGTGGGCACGAGCAGTACTTC	CASRGQGGHEQYF
TRBV27	NA	NA	TRBJ2-7	TGTGCCAGCAGGGGGCGGGGCCCAGACTACGAGCAGTACTTC	CASRGRGPDYEQYF